This T cell receptor (beta chain) was documented in a study of cytomegalovirus exposure and HLA in healthy donors. Study-wide findings and caveats: What a later analysis showed was that several of the most significant clusters appeared linked to common viral pathogens.

Concerning this clone: No antigen is known for it.

The germline V gene has CDR1 MDHEN and CDR2 SYDVKM. The V and J ends lost 11 bases and 4 bases respectively, with 17 bases between them. The CDR3 loop spans 14 amino acids. PCR primers comprised 60 Vbeta and 13 Jbeta primers. The assay was immunoSEQ multiplex PCR, and TCRdb's table has in-frame clones only and misses some. Of 180,000 or so clones listed, over 75% were seen once; the top ten hold nearly 6.5%. This sequence joins TRBV28 and TRBJ2-2, with a weak D call TRBD2 (6 bases). The sequence was obtained from a man aged 40-55 years in good health and CMV-seropositive. What was sequenced was PBMCs. The CDR3 DNA reads as TGTGCCGTCAGGAGGGCCCAGGTCACCGGGGAGCTGTTTTTT. It specifies CAVRRAQVTGELFF.